This record concerns one T cell receptor (beta chain) sequence. This clonotype showed up many times. There is no known antigen for this receptor. Per-base qualities were not stored, and no clone one base away is much larger. The method was 5' RACE. Sequencing instrument: NextSeq 500. The TCR library protocol attached unique molecular identifiers to individual cDNA molecules to correct for sequencing error and PCR bias. Sequencing covered both TCR alpha and beta chains, and within each sample the abundances of alpha and beta sequences were tightly co-correlated. The study's own analysis went as follows. Decombinator V4 was used to perform V gene, J gene and CDR3 annotation of TCR sequences. Expanded TCRs were defined as changing significantly between any two time points under a Poisson model with p below 0.0001. TCR abundances were normalised to the total number of TCRs sequenced per sample and expressed as counts per million. TRAV1-2 paired with TRAJ12, TRAJ20 or TRAJ33 defined MAIT TCRs, while TRAV10 paired with TRAJ18 defined iNKT TCRs. A search of VDJdb, accessed on 1 November 2021, was run for TCRs annotated to CMV, EBV and SARS-CoV-2, with TCRs annotated for multiple antigens excluded. Clones were called with MiXCR by TCRdb after fastp trimmed the public reads at Q25, and only in-frame beta chains were retained. Entries that share a CDR3 protein sequence are merged under the most common genes and DNA. None of the V and J calls come from the authors' own analysis; TCRdb made them. Here the sample has over 20,000 distinct CDR3 sequences; 4.5% to 7% occur a single time. 2% to 3% of the sample comes from the top ten.

The study was a case-control design nested within a healthcare worker cohort in London, UK, with weekly nasopharyngeal swab PCR tests and blood sampling. Healthcare workers were recruited during the week of the UK lockdown, between 23 and 31 March 2020, and followed weekly for up to about 15 weeks. The source of the sample is a study of early T cells in non-severe SARS-CoV-2 infection (dated by TCRdb to the early 2020s). With regard to the full study: Bulk RNA from unsorted whole blood was used for TCR sequencing, so alpha and beta chains could not be paired. General study outcomes and caveats: VDJdb matching was skewed toward anti-spike CD8 responses and likely underestimated virus-specific expansions, missing private and CD4 specificities.

CDR1 and CDR2, looked up from the germline V gene (reference sequence), are MNHNY and SVGAGI. The CDR3 covers 13 residues, taking in both the cysteine and the phenylalanine. This entry keeps only the CDR3 DNA: 39 bases, framed from base 1. V is clipped by 6 bases and J by 4 bases, and the sequence between their germline boundaries is 10 bases long. The sequenced sample was whole blood. The sequence came from an adult who was a healthcare worker with PCR-confirmed SARS-CoV-2 infection or an uninfected control (not recorded which). The chain is encoded by TRBV6-6 joined to TRBJ2-1, with the D gene uncertain. The CDR3 protein sequence reads: CASSLDLYNEQFF. The nucleotides are TGTGCCAGCAGCCTAGATCTTTACAATGAGCAGTTCTTC.